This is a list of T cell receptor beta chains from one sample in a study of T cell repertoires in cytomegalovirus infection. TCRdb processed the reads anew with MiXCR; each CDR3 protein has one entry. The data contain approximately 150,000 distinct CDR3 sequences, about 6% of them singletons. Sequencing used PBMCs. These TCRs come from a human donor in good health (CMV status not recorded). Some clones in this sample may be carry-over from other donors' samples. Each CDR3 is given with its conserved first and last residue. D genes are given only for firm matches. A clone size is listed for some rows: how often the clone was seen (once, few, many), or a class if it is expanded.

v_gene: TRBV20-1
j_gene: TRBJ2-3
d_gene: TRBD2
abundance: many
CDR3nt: TGCAGTGCTAGAGATGAGGCTAGCGGAAGCACAGATACGCAGTATTTT
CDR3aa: CSARDEASGSTDTQYF

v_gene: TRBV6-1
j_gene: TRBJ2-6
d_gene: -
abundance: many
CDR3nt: TGTGCCAGCAGCCACCTTCTGGGTGACTCTGGGGCCAACGTCCTGACTTTC
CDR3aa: CASSHLLGDSGANVLTF

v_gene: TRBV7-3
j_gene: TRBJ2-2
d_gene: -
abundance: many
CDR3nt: TGTGCCAGCAGCGGACAGCCGAACACCGGGGAGCTGTTTTTT
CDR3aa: CASSGQPNTGELFF

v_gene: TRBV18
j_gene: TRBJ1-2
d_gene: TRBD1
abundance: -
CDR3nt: TGTGCCAGCTCACCGTCGGGGACAGACTATGGCTACACCTTC
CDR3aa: CASSPSGTDYGYTF

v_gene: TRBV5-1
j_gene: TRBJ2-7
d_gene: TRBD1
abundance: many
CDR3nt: TGCGCCAGCAGCTTCGACAGGGGGAGCTCCTACGAGCAGTACTTC
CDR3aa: CASSFDRGSSYEQYF

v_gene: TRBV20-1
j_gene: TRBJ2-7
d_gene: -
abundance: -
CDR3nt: TGCAGTGCTGCGACAGATCGGACCTACGAGCAGTACTTC
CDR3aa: CSAATDRTYEQYF

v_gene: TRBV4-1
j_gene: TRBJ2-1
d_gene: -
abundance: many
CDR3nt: TGCGCCAGCAGCCACCTCCCCGACAGCCAGTGGAATGAGCAGTTCTTC
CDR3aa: CASSHLPDSQWNEQFF

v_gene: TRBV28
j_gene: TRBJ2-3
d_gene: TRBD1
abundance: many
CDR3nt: TGTGCCAGCAGTATCGACAGGGCCGCTAGCACAGATACGCAGTATTTT
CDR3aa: CASSIDRAASTDTQYF

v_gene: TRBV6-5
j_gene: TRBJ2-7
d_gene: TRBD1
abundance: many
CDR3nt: TGTGCCAGCAAACAGGGGGCCACCTACGAGCAGTACTTC
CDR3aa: CASKQGATYEQYF

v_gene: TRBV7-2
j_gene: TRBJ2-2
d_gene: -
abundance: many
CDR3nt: TGTGCCAGCACGGTAGGGGGACCCCGAACGAACACCGGGGAGCTGTTTTTT
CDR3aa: CASTVGGPRTNTGELFF

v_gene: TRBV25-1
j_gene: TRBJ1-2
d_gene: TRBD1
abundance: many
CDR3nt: TGTGCCAGCAGTGCACCGGGACAGGGGGCGGTCGGCTACACCTTC
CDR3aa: CASSAPGQGAVGYTF

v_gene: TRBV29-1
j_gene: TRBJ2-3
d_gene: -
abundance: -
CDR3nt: TGCAGCACAGGACAGATCCTTTCAGATACGCAGTATTTT
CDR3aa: CSTGQILSDTQYF

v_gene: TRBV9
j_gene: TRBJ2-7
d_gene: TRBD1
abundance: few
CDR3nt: TGTGCCAGCAGCGTAGCACAGGGGGTCGCCTACGAGCAGTACTTC
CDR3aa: CASSVAQGVAYEQYF

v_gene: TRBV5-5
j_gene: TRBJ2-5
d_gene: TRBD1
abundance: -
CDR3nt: TGTGCCAGCAGCTTGGGGGGACAGGGAATGGAAGAGACCCAGTACTTC
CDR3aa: CASSLGGQGMEETQYF

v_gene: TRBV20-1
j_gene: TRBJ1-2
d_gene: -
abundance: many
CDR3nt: TGCAGTGCTAAGGTTCCGGGACATCCGCTCGATGGCTACACCTTC
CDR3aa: CSAKVPGHPLDGYTF